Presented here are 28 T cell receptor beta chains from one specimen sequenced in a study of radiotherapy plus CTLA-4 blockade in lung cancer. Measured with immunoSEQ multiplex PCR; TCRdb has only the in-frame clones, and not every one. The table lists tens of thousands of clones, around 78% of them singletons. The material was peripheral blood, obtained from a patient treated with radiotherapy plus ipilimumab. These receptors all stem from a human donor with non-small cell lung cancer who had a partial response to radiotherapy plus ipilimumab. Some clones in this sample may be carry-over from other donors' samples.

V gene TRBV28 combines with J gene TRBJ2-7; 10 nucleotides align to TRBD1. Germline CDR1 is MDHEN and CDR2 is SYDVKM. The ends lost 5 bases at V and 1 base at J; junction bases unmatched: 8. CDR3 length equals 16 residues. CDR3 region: CASSLSGTGASYEQYF. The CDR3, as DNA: TGTGCCAGCAGTCTGTCCGGGACAGGGGCTTCCTACGAGCAGTACTTC.

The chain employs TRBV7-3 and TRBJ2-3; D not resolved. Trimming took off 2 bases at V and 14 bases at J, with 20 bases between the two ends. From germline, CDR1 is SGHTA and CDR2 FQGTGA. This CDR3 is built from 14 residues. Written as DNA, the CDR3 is TGTGCCAGCAGCTTAGACCCAGACGTAGATCGGAGGTATTTT. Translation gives CASSLDPDVDRRYF.

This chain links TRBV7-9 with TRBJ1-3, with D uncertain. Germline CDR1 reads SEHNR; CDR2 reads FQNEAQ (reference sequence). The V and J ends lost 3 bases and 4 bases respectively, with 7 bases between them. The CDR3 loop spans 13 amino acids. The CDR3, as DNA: TGTGCCAGCAGCTTTTTCGCGGGAAACACCATATATTTT. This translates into CASSFFAGNTIYF.

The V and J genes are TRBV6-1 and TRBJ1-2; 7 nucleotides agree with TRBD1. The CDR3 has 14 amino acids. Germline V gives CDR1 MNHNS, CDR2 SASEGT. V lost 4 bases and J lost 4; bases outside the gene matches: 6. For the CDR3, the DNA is TGTGCCAGCAGTGGGACAGGAGAATTCTATGGCTACACCTTC. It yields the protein CASSGTGEFYGYTF.

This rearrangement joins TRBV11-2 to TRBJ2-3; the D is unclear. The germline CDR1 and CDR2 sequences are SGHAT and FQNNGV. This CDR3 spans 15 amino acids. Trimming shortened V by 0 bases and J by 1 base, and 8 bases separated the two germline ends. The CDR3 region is CASSLDGAGTDTQYF. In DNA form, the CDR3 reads TGTGCCAGCAGCTTAGATGGCGCGGGCACAGATACGCAGTATTTT.

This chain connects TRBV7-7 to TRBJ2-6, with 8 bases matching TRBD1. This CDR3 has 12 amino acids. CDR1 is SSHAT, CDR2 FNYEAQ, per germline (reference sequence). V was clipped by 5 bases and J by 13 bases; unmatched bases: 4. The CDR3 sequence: CASSGGQGVLTF. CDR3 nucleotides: TGTGCCAGCAGCGGCGGACAGGGTGTCCTGACTTTC.

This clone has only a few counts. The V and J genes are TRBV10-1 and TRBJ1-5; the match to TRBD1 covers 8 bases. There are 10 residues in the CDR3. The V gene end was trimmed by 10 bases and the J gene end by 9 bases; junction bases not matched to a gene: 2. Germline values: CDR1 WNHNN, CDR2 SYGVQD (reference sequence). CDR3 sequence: CANGTGPQHF. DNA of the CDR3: TGCGCCAATGGGACAGGGCCCCAGCATTTT.

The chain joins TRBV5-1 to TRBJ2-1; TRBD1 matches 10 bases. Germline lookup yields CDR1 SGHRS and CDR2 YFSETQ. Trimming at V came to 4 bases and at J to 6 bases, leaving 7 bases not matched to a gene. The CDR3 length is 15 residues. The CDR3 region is CASSIAGTGVNEQFF. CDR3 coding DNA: TGCGCCAGCAGCATCGCCGGGACAGGGGTCAATGAGCAGTTCTTC. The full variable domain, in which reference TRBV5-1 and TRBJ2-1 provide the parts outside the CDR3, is KAGVTQTPRYLIKTRGQQVTLSCSPISGHRSVSWYQQTPGQGLQFLFEYFSETQRNKGNFPGRFSGRQFSNSRSEMNVSTLELGDSALYLCASSIAGTGVNEQFFGPGTRLTVL.

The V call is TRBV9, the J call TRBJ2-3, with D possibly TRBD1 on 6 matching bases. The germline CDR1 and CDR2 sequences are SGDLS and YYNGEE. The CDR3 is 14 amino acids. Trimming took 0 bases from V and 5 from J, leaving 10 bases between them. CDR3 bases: TGTGCCAGCAGCGTAGTCCAGGGGCAAGATACGCAGTATTTT. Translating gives CASSVVQGQDTQYF.

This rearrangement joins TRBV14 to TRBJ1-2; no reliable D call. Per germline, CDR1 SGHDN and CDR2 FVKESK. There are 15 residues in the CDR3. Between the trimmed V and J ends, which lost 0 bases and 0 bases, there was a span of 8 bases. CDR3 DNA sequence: TGTGCCAGCAGCCAAGAAAGGAGCCCTAACTATGGCTACACCTTC. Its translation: CASSQERSPNYGYTF.

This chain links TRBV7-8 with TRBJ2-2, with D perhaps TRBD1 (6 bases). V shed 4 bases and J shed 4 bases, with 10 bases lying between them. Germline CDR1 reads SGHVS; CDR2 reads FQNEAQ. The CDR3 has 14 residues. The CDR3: CASSSTGGTGELFF. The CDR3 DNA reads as TGTGCCAGCAGCTCGACAGGAGGCACCGGGGAGCTGTTTTTT.

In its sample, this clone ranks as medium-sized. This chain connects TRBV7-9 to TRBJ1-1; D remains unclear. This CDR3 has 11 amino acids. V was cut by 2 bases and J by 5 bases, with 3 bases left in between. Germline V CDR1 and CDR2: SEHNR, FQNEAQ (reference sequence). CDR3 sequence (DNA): TGTGCCAGCAGCTTACTGACTGAAGCTTTCTTT. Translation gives CASSLLTEAFF. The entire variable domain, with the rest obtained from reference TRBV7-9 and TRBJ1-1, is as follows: DTGVSQNPRHKITKRGQNVTFRCDPISEHNRLYWYRQTLGQGPEFLTYFQNEAQLEKSRLLSDRFSAERPKGSFSTLEIQRTEQGDSAMYLCASSLLTEAFFGQGTRLTVV.

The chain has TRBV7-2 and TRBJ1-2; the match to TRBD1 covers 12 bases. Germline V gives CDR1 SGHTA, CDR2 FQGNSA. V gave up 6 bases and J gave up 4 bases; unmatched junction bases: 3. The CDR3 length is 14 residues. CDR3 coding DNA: TGTGCCAGCAGTACGGGACAGGGGGCCTATGGCTACACCTTC. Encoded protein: CASSTGQGAYGYTF.

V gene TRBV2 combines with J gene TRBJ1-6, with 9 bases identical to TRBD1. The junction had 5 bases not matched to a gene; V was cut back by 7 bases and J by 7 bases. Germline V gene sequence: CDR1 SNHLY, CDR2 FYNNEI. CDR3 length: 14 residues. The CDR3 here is CASNDRGTNSPLHF. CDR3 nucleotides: TGTGCCAGCAACGACAGGGGGACGAATTCACCCCTCCACTTT. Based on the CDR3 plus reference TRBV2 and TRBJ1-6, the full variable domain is EPEVTQTPSHQVTQMGQEVILRCVPISNHLYFYWYRQILGQKVEFLVSFYNNEISEKSEIFDDQFSVERPDGSNFTLKIRSTKLEDSAMYFCASNDRGTNSPLHFGNGTRLTVT.

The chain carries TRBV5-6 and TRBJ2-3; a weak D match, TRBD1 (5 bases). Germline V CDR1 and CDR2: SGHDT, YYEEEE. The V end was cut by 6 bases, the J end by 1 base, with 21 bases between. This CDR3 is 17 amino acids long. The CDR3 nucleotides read TGTGCCAGCATCCAATTTGAAATAGGGGCCGGCACAGATACGCAGTATTTT. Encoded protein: CASIQFEIGAGTDTQYF.

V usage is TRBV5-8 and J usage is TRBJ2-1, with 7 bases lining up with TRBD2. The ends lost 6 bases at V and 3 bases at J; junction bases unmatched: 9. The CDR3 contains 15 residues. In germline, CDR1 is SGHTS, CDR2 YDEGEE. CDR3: CASNAGGLLYNEQFF. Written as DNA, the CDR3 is TGTGCCAGCAACGCTGGGGGACTACTCTACAATGAGCAGTTCTTC.

CDR3 nucleotides: TGTGCCAGTAGTATCCCCTCCCATCGACGGGACCAAGAGACCCAGTACTTC. This translates into CASSIPSHRRDQETQYF. V usage is TRBV19 and J usage is TRBJ2-5; D unresolved. CDR3 size: 17 residues. The germline gives CDR1 LNHDA, CDR2 SQIVND (reference sequence). Trimming shortened V by 3 bases and J by 0 bases, and 17 bases separated the two germline ends.

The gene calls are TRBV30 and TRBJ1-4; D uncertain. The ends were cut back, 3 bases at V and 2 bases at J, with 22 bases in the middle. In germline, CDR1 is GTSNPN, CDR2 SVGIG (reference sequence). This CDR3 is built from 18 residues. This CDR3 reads CAWSIKYSWGATNEKLFF. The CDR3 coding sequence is TGTGCCTGGAGCATAAAATACAGCTGGGGAGCCACTAATGAAAAACTGTTTTTT.

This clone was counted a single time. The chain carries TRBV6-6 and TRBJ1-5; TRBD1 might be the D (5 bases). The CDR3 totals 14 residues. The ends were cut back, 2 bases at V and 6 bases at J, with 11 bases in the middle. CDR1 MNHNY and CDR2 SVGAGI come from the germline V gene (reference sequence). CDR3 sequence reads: CASSYGRGFQPQHF. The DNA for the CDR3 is TGTGCCAGCAGTTACGGGAGGGGTTTTCAGCCCCAGCATTTT.

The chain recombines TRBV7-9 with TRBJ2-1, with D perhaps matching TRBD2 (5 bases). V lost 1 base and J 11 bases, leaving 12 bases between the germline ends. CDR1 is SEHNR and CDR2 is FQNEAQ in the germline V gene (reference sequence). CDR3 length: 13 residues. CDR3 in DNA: TGTGCCAGCAGCTTAGATCCGGGGAAACAGCAGTTCTTC. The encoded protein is CASSLDPGKQQFF.

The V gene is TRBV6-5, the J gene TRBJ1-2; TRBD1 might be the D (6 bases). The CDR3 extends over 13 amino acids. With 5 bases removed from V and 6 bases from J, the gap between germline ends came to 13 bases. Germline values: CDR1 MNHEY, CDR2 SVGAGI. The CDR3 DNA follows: TGTGCCAGCAGTGGACAGAACGTTAATGGCTACACCTTC. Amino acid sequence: CASSGQNVNGYTF.

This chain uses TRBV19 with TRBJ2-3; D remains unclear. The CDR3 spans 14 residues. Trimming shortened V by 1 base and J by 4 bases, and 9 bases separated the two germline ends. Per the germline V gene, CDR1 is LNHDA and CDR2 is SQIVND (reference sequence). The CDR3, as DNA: TGTGCCAGTAGTATAGCCGGGTTCTCAGATACGCAGTATTTT. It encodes CASSIAGFSDTQYF.

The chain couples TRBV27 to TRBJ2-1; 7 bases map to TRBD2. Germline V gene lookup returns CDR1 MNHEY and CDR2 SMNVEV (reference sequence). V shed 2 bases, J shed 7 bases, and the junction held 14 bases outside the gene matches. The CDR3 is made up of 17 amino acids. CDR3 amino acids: CASSLLGSGGTRNEQFF. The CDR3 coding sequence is TGTGCCAGCAGTTTACTGGGGTCCGGGGGGACCAGGAATGAGCAGTTCTTC.

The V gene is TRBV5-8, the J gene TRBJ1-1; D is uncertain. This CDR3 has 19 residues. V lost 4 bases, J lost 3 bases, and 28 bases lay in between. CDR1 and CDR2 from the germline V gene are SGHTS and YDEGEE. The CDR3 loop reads CASSTKMAGNIYWHTEAFF. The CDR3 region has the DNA TGTGCCAGCAGCACGAAAATGGCCGGGAATATCTATTGGCACACTGAAGCTTTCTTT.

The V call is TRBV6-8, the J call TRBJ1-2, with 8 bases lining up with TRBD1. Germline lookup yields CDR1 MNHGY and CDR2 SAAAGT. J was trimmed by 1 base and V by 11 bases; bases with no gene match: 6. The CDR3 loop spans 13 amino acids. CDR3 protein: CARNRGGNYGYTF. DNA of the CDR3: TGTGCCCGAAACAGGGGGGGTAACTATGGCTACACCTTC.

The CDR3 here is CAISGTGYPYEQYF. In DNA, the CDR3 is TGTGCCATCAGTGGGACAGGGTACCCCTACGAGCAGTACTTC. This chain uses TRBV10-3 with TRBJ2-7, with 8 bases identical to TRBD1. The junction had 4 bases not matched to a gene; V was cut back by 4 bases and J by 2 bases. Germline CDR1 ENHRY, CDR2 SYGVKD. The CDR3 totals 14 residues.

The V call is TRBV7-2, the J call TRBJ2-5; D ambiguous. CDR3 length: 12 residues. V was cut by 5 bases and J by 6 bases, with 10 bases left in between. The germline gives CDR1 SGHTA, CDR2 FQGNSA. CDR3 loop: CASSPPRKTQYF. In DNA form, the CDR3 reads TGTGCCAGCAGCCCCCCTAGGAAGACCCAGTACTTC.

The CDR3 DNA is TGTGCCAGCAGCGTAAGCGGGGACGAGCAGTACTTC. It yields the protein CASSVSGDEQYF. The rearrangement links TRBV11-2 to TRBJ2-7; 7 nucleotides align to TRBD2. CDR1 and CDR2 from the germline V gene are SGHAT and FQNNGV. V was pared by 5 bases and J by 5 bases, with 3 bases of the junction left unmatched. The length of the CDR3 is 12 residues.